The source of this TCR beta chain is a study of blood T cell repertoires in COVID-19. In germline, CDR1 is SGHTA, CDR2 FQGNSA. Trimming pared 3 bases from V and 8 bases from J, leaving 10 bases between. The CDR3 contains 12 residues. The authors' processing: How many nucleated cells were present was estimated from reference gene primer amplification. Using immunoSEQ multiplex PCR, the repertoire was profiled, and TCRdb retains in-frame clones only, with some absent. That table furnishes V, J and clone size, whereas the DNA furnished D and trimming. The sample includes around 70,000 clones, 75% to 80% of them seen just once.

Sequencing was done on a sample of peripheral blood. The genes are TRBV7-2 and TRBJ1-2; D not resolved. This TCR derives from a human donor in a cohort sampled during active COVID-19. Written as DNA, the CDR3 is TGTGCCAGCAGCTTCCAGTCGAGGGGCTACACCTTC. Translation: CASSFQSRGYTF.